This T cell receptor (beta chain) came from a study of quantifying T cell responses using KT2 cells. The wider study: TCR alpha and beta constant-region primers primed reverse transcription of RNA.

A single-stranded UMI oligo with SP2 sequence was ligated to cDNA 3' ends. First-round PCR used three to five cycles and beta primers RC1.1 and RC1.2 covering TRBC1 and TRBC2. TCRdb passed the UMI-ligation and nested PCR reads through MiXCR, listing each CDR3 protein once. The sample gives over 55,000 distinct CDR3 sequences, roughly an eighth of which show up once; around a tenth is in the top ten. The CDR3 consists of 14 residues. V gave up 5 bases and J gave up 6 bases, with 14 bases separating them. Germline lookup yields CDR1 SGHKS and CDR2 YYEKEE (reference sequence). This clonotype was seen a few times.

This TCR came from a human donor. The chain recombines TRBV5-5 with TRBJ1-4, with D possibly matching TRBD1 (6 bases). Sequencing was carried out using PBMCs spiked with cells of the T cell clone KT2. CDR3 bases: TGTGCCAGCAGGCGAGGGGGGCTTGATGAAAAACTGTTTTTT. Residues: CASRRGGLDEKLFF.